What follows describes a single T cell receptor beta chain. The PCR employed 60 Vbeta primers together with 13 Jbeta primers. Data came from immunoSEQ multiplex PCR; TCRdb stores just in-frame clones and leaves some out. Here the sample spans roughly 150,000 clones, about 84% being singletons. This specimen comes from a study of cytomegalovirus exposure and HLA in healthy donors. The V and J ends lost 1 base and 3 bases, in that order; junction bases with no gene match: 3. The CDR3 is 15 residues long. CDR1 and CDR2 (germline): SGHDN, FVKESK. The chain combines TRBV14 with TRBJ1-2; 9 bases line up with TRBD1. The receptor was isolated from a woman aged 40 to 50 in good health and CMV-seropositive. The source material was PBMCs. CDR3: CASSQVDRGDYGYTF. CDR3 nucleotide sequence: TGTGCCAGCAGCCAAGTTGACAGGGGGGACTATGGCTACACCTTC.